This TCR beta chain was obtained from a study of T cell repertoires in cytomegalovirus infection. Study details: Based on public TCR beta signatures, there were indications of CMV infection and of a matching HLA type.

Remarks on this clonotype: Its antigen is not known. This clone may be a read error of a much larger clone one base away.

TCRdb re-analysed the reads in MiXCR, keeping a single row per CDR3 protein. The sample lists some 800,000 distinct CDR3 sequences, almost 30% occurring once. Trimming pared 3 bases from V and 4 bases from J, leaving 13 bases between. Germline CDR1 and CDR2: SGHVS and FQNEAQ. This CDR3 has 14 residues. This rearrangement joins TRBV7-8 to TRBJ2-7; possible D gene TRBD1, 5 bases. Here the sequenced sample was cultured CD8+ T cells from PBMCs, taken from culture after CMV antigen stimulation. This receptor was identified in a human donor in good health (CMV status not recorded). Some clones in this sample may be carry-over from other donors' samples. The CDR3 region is CASSFRSGPYEQYV. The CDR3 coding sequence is TGTGCCAGCAGCTTCAGGTCAGGGCCTTACGAGCAGTACGTC.